The 4 T cell receptor beta chains in this list originate from one sample, sequenced in a study of cytomegalovirus exposure and HLA in healthy donors. 13 Jbeta primers and 60 Vbeta primers were used for the PCR. Produced via immunoSEQ multiplex PCR; TCRdb's table is partial and in-frame only. The table shows around 140,000 clones, with about four fifths occurring only once. The sample was PBMCs. The receptor source for this set is a man aged 35 to 55 in good health and CMV-seronegative.

The gene calls are TRBV6-5 and TRBJ1-2; 7 bases fit TRBD1. The ends lost 1 base at V and 4 bases at J; junction bases unmatched: 6. Germline V gene lookup returns CDR1 MNHEY and CDR2 SVGAGI. The CDR3 has 15 residues. The DNA for the CDR3 is TGTGCCAGCAGTTACTTGAGACAGGGAGGCTATGGCTACACCTTC. It yields the protein CASSYLRQGGYGYTF.

J is TRBJ2-7 and V is TRBV6-5; TRBD1 agrees at 9 bases. Trimming cost V 8 bases and J 2 bases; bases outside gene matches: 7. CDR1 is MNHEY and CDR2 is SVGAGI in the germline V gene. CDR3 length: 14 residues. CDR3 sequence (DNA): TGTGCCAGCCGTTCCGGGACAGGGACCTACGAGCAGTACTTC. Residues: CASRSGTGTYEQYF.

The chain carries TRBV5-4 and TRBJ2-5; 8 nucleotides agree with TRBD2. Trimming at V came to 0 bases and at J to 5 bases, leaving 3 bases not matched to a gene. CDR1 and CDR2 from the germline V gene are SGHNT and YYREEE (reference sequence). The CDR3 length is 14 residues. CDR3 protein: CASSLGAGVETQYF. For the CDR3, the DNA is TGTGCCAGCAGCTTGGGAGCGGGGGTCGAGACCCAGTACTTC.

For this clone: Additional DNA sequences in this sample encode the identical CDR3. The chain employs TRBV5-1 and TRBJ2-3; maybe TRBD2 (6 bases). Looked up from germline, CDR1 is SGHRS and CDR2 is YFSETQ. The CDR3 consists of 13 residues. The V and J ends lost 4 bases and 1 base respectively, with 7 bases between them. The CDR3 nucleotides read TGCGCCAGCAGCCCGGGGGGCACAGATACGCAGTATTTT. It is translated as CASSPGGTDTQYF.